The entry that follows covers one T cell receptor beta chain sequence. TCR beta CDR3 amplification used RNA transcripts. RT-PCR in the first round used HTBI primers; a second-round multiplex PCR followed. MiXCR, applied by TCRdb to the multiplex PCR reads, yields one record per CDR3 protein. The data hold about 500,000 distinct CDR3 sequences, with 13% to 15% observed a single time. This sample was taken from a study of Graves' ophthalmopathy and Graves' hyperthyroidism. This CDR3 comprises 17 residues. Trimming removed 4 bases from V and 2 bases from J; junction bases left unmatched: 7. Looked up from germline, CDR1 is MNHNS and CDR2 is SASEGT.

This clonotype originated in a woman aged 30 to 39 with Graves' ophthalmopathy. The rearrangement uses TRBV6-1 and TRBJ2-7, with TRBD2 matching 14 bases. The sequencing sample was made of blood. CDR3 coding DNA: TGTGCCAGCAGTGGACGGACTAGCGGGAGGTCTCCCTACGAGCAGTACTTC. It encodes CASSGRTSGRSPYEQYF.